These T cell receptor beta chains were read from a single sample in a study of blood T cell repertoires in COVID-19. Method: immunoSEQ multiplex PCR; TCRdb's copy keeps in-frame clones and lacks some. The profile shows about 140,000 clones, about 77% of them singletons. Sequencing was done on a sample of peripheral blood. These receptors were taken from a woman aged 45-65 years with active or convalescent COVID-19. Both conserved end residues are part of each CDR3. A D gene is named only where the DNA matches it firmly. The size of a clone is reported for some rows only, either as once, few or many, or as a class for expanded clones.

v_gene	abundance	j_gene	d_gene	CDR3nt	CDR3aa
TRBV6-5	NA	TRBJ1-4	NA	TGTGCCAGCAGGGCGCGTAGCGATGAAAAACTGTTTTTT	CASRARSDEKLFF
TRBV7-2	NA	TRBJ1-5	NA	TGTGCCAGCAGCCCGGCCGGGGGGCAGGATCAGCCCCAGCATTTT	CASSPAGGQDQPQHF
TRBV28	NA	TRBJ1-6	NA	TGTGCCAGCAGTTTGCAACAGGGAATTTCACCCCTCCACTTT	CASSLQQGISPLHF
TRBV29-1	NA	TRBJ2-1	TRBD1	TGCAGCGTTATGGGACAGAGCAATGAGCAGTTCTTC	CSVMGQSNEQFF
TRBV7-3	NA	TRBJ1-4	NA	TGTGCCAGCAGCTTAGTAGGGGCCGAGACGCCTAATGAAAAACTGTTTTTT	CASSLVGAETPNEKLFF
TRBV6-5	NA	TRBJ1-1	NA	TGTGCCAGCAGTTACTATGGCGGGGACACTGAAGCTTTCTTT	CASSYYGGDTEAFF
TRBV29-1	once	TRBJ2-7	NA	TGCAGCGTCGCAGGGTCTGGATACGAGCAGTACTTC	CSVAGSGYEQYF
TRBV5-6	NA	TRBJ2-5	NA	TGTGCCAGCAGCTTGTGGCAGGGCGGACGGTTTAGGGAGACCCAGTACTTC	CASSLWQGGRFRETQYF
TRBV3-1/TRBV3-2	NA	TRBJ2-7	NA	TGTGCCAGCAGCCAAGATAATTCCCAGGGCTACGAGCAGTACTTC	CASSQDNSQGYEQYF
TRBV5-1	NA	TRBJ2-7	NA	TGCGCCAGCAGCTCCCAGGGGGGAGCCGTTCACGAGCAGTACTTC	CASSSQGGAVHEQYF
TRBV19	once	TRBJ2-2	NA	TGTGCCAGTAGTACCTCAGGGGACACCGGGGAGCTGTTTTTT	CASSTSGDTGELFF
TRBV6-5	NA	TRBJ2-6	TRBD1	TGTGCCAGCAGTCACAGGGGTGGGGCCAACGTCCTGACTTTC	CASSHRGGANVLTF
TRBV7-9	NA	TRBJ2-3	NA	TGTGCCAGCAGCCCATCCCTAATGAGAGCCGTGGCAGATACGCAGTATTTT	CASSPSLMRAVADTQYF
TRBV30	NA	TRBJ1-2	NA	TGTGCCTGGAGCAGGGGTCCTCTGGGCCCCTATGGCTACACCTTC	CAWSRGPLGPYGYTF
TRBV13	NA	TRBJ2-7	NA	TGTGCCAGCAGCCCCTCGGGAGTTTCTAGCCCGGGCGAGCAGTACTTC	CASSPSGVSSPGEQYF